These 9 T cell receptor beta chains originate from one sample sequenced in a study of T cell repertoires in cytomegalovirus infection. TCRdb used MiXCR to reprocess the reads, holding one entry per CDR3 protein. The sample yields roughly 240,000 distinct CDR3 sequences, approximately 6.7% seen once. The source material was PBMCs. These receptor sequences come from a human donor in good health (CMV status not recorded). Some clones in this sample may be carry-over from other donors' samples.

In its sample, this clonotype was seen many times. The rearrangement links TRBV20-1 to TRBJ1-5, with a weak D call TRBD1 (5 bases). V was shortened by 1 base and J by 2 bases, with 9 bases between the two germline ends. Germline loops: CDR1 DFQATT, CDR2 SNEGSKA (reference sequence). The CDR3 runs to 14 residues. The CDR3 sequence is CSARGLGGNQPQHF. DNA for the CDR3: TGCAGTGCTAGAGGTCTAGGGGGCAATCAGCCCCAGCATTTT.

Comment on this clonotype: Germline is not matched at one junction end, which may reflect a read error. The chain recombines TRBV29-1 with TRBJ1-5, with 8 positions matching TRBD1. Germline lookup yields CDR1 SQVTM and CDR2 ANQGSEA. This CDR3 region has 15 residues. As DNA, the CDR3 is TGCAGCGTGGCTACTGCAGGGGGCATCAATCATCCCCAGCATTTT. This sequence encodes CSVATAGGINHPQHF.

This clonotype was seen only a few times. CDR3 amino acids: CASSQAGAEAFF. The CDR3 bases are TGTGCCAGCAGCCAAGCGGGCGCTGAAGCTTTCTTT. This sequence joins TRBV3-1 and TRBJ1-1; D unresolved. CDR3 length equals 12 residues. Trimming pared 1 base from V and 6 bases from J, leaving 6 bases between. Per germline, CDR1 LGHDT and CDR2 YNNKEL (reference sequence).

This clonotype was recorded at least ten times. J is TRBJ1-2 and V is TRBV28; D gene unclear. The CDR3 extends over 13 amino acids. V was shortened by 1 base and J by 0 bases, with 3 bases between the two germline ends. Germline V gene lookup returns CDR1 MDHEN and CDR2 SYDVKM. CDR3 sequence (DNA): TGTGCCAGCAGTTTATTGGCTAACTATGGCTACACCTTC. As protein: CASSLLANYGYTF.

This clonotype was seen at least ten times. The chain links TRBV7-2 to TRBJ2-5; weak D call: TRBD2 (5 bases). This CDR3 region has 15 residues. Trimming pared 4 bases from V and 0 bases from J, leaving 12 bases between. Germline V gene data show CDR1 as SGHTA and CDR2 as FQGNSA. CDR3 nucleotides: TGTGCCAGCAGCTCCCCGAGGGCAAACCAAGAGACCCAGTACTTC. Its protein is CASSSPRANQETQYF.

There are many counts of this clonotype. J is TRBJ2-2 and V is TRBV19; D is unclear. Germline values: CDR1 LNHDA, CDR2 SQIVND (reference sequence). Trimming removed 1 base at V and 2 bases at J, with 8 bases between. CDR3 length equals 15 residues. CDR3 in amino acids: CASSIVQTNTGELFF. The CDR3 DNA reads as TGTGCCAGTAGTATAGTACAGACTAACACCGGGGAGCTGTTTTTT.

This clonotype occurred many times. The V gene is TRBV7-3, the J gene TRBJ2-7, with D possibly TRBD1 on 6 matching bases. The CDR3 length is 14 residues. Germline lookup yields CDR1 SGHTA and CDR2 FQGTGA. V was clipped by 2 bases and J by 5 bases, with 13 bases between them. CDR3 amino acids: CASSLSTGSNEQYF. The CDR3 DNA is TGTGCCAGCAGCTTATCAACAGGGTCTAACGAGCAGTACTTC.

The sample holds many counts of this clonotype. The V gene is TRBV12-3 or TRBV12-4, the J gene TRBJ2-5; D perhaps matches TRBD1 (6 bases). This CDR3 contains 13 residues. With 6 bases removed from V and 5 bases from J, the gap between germline ends came to 13 bases. Here the CDR3 reads CASSARQGETQYF. For the CDR3, the DNA is TGTGCCAGCAGCGCTCGTCAGGGGGAGACCCAGTACTTC.

CDR3 protein: CASSFMLAGTETQYF. The CDR3 DNA reads as TGCGCCAGCAGCTTTATGCTAGCGGGGACTGAGACCCAGTACTTC. V and J are TRBV5-1 and TRBJ2-5; 9 bases fit TRBD2. The CDR3 covers 15 residues. The germline gives CDR1 SGHRS, CDR2 YFSETQ. V dropped 2 bases and J dropped 5; count of bases not matched to a gene: 7.